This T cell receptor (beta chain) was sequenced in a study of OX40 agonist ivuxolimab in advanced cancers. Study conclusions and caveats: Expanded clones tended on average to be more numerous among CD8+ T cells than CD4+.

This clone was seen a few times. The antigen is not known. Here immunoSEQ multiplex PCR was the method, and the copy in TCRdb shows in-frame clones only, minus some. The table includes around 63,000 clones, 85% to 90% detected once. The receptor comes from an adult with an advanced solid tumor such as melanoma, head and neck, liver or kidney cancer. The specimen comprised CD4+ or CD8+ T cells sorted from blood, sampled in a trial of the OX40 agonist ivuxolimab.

In DNA form, the CDR3 reads TGTGCCAGCAGTGCAGTTCTTTATAGCAATCAGCCCCAGCATTTT. Protein: CASSAVLYSNQPQHF. The chain has TRBV6-1 and TRBJ1-5; D is ambiguous. Germline-derived CDR1 and CDR2 are MNHNS and SASEGT. The ends were cut back, 4 bases at V and 0 bases at J, with 10 bases in the middle. The CDR3 extends over 15 amino acids.